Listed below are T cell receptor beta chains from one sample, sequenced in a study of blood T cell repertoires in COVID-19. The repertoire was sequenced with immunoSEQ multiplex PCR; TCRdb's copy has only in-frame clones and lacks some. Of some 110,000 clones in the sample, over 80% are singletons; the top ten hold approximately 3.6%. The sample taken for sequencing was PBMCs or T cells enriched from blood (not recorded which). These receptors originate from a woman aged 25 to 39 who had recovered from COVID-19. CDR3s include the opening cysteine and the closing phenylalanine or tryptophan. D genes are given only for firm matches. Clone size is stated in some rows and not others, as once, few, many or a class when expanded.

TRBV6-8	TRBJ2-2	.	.	TGTGCCAGCAGTTCCCCTAAAGGAGGATTTCGACCAGGGGCGACCGGGGAGCTGTTTTTT	CASSSPKGGFRPGATGELFF
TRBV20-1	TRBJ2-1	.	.	TGCAGTGCTCCCAACAATGAGCAGTTCTTC	CSAPNNEQFF
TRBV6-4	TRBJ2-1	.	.	TGTGCCAGCACCCCGTGGCGGGGAGTACGGAATGAGCAGTTCTTC	CASTPWRGVRNEQFF
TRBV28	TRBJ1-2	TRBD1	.	TGTGCCAGCAGGGGCAACCCTTCGACAGGGAATGGCTACACCTTC	CASRGNPSTGNGYTF
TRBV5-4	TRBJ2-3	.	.	TGTGCCAGCAGCTTGGAAACAGGGGCCCGGGGGACGCAGTATTTT	CASSLETGARGTQYF
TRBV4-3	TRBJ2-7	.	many	TGCGCCAGCAGCCAAGATACGGGACTCGAGCAGTACTTC	CASSQDTGLEQYF
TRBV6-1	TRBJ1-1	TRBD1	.	TGTGCCAGCAGTGAATACCCAGGGGGGACCCTGAACACTGAAGCTTTCTTT	CASSEYPGGTLNTEAFF
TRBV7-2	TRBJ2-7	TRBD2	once	TGTGCCAGCAGCCAGACTCCGGGAGGGCTGGGCGAGCAGTACTTC	CASSQTPGGLGEQYF
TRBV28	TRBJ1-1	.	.	TGTGCCAGCAGTTTATTGCACAAGAACACTGAAGCTTTCTTT	CASSLLHKNTEAFF
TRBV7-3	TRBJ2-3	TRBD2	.	TGTGCCAGCAGCTTTGGACTAGCGGTAGCAGATACGCAGTATTTT	CASSFGLAVADTQYF
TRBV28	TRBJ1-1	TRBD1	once	TGTGCCAGCAAACTCCAGGGGGCAAACACTGAAGCTTTCTTT	CASKLQGANTEAFF
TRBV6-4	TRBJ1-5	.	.	TGTGCCAGCAGTGGCGTCTCCCAGCCCCAGCATTTT	CASSGVSQPQHF
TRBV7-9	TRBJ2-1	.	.	TGTGCCAGCAGCCTTGTAGGGGCAGGTGAGCAGTTCTTC	CASSLVGAGEQFF
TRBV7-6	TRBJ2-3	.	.	TGTGCCAGCAGCTTTCTGCGGGGCACAGATACGCAGTATTTT	CASSFLRGTDTQYF
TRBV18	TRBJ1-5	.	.	TGTGCCAGCTCACCATTTGGGCCGGGCAATCAGCCCCAGCATTTT	CASSPFGPGNQPQHF
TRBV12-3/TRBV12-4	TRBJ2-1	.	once	TGTGCCAGCGGCCGCGGTTCCTACAATGAGCAGTTCTTC	CASGRGSYNEQFF